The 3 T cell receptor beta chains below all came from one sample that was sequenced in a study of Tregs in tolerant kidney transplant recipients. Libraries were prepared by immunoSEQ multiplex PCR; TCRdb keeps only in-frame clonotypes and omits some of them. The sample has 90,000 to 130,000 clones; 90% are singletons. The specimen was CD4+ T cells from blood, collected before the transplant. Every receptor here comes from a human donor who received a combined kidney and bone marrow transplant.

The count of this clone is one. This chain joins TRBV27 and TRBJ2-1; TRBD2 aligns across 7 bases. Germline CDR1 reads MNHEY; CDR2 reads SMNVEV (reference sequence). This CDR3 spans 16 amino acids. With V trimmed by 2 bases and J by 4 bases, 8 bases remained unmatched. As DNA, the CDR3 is TGTGCCAGCAGTTTAATGGGCGGGAGAGGATACAATGAGCAGTTCTTC. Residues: CASSLMGGRGYNEQFF.

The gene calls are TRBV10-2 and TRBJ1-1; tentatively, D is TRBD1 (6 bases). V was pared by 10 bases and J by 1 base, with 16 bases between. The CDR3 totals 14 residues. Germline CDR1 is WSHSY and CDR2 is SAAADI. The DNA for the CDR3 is TGCGCCACCGAAAGGACAGACCGGAACACTGAAGCTTTCTTT. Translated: CATERTDRNTEAFF.

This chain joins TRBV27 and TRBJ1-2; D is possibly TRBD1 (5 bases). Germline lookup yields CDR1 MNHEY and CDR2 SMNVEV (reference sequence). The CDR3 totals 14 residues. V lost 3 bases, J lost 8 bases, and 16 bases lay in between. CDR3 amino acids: CASSFRGGLGGYTF. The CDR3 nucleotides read TGTGCCAGCAGTTTTAGGGGCGGCCTTGGCGGCTACACCTTC.